This TCR beta chain was documented in a study of response to subunit inactivated influenza vaccine. TCRdb fed the RT-PCR reads into MiXCR, producing one record per CDR3 protein. The sample lists roughly 760,000 distinct CDR3 sequences; roughly 20% were seen once. Study results and limitations: The authors put forward the suggestion that each seasonal influenza vaccination may bring in only a limited number of new T cells.

About this clonotype itself: The antigen remains unidentified.

Looked up from germline, CDR1 is SGHRS and CDR2 is YFSETQ. Trimming pared 2 bases from V and 1 base from J, leaving 15 bases between. The CDR3 has 16 residues. The receptor's source is a man in his fifties who received an inactivated influenza vaccine. The input for sequencing was PBMCs from blood, taken less than 6 days after vaccination. The chain recombines TRBV5-1 with TRBJ2-5; D could derive from TRBD1 or TRBD2 (6 bases each). This chain's CDR3 is CASSFSGGGTQETQYF. The CDR3 nucleotides read TGCGCCAGCAGCTTCTCCGGGGGCGGCACCCAAGAGACCCAGTACTTC.